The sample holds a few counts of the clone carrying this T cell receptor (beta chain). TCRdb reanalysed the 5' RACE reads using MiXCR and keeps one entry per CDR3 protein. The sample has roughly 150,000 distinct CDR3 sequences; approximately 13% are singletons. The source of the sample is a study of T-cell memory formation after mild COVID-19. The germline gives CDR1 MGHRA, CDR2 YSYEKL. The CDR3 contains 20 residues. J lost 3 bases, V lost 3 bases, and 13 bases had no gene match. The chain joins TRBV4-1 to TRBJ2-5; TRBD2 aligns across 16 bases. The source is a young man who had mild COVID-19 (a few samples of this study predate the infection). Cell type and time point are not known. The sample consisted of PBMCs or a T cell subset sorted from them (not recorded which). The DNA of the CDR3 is TGCGCCAGCAGCCAGCTGGGACTAGCGGGGGGGCGAGGATTCGAAGAGACCCAGTACTTC. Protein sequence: CASSQLGLAGGRGFEETQYF.